A single sample is the source of the 21 T cell receptor beta chains below, sequenced in a study of T cell changes during pregnancy in multiple sclerosis. Assay: immunoSEQ multiplex PCR; the TCRdb copy retains only in-frame clones and omits some. The data hold some 31,000 clones, with 89% observed a single time. The sequencing used CD8+ T cells from peripheral blood mononuclear cells, collected in the third trimester of pregnancy. Receptor source: a female donor with multiple sclerosis, enrolled in a pregnancy study.

In this sample, this clone turned up once. This sequence joins TRBV7-9 and TRBJ1-1; the D is unclear. CDR1 and CDR2 from the germline V gene are SEHNR and FQNEAQ (reference sequence). Trimming took off 3 bases at V and 7 bases at J, with 9 bases between the two ends. The CDR3 is 12 amino acids. Written as DNA, the CDR3 is TGTGCCAGCAGCTTCGAAAAGCTTGAAGCTTTCTTT. Translating it yields CASSFEKLEAFF.

The genes are TRBV9 and TRBJ2-4, with 9 bases that match TRBD1. Per germline, CDR1 SGDLS and CDR2 YYNGEE. The length of the CDR3 is 15 residues. The trim removed 3 bases at V and 7 bases at J, leaving 8 bases unmatched. In DNA, the CDR3 is TGTGCCAGCAGCGAGAATCCGACAGGGGGGAACATTCAGTACTTC. Protein: CASSENPTGGNIQYF.

This clone was seen just once. The chain uses TRBV5-4 and TRBJ1-1; D is unresolved. V lost 4 bases and J lost 1, with 8 bases in between. This CDR3 contains 13 residues. Germline V lookup: CDR1 SGHNT, CDR2 YYREEE (reference sequence). The CDR3 nucleotides are TGTGCCAGCAGCCGGCGGGCGAACACTGAAGCTTTCTTT. Protein sequence: CASSRRANTEAFF.

This clone was detected once. V and J are TRBV9 and TRBJ1-2; D may be TRBD1 (6 bases). The CDR3 loop spans 13 amino acids. V gave up 4 bases and J gave up 2 bases, with 9 bases separating them. CDR1 SGDLS and CDR2 YYNGEE come from the germline V gene. CDR3 loop: CASSRTANYGYTF. Written as DNA, the CDR3 is TGTGCCAGCAGCCGGACAGCAAACTATGGCTACACCTTC. Full variable domain (missing parts from reference TRBV9 and TRBJ1-2): DSGVTQTPKHLITATGQRVTLRCSPRSGDLSVYWYQQSLDQGLQFLIQYYNGEERAKGNILERFSAQQFPDLHSELNLSSLELGDSALYFCASSRTANYGYTFGSGTRLTVV.

The J gene is TRBJ2-2, the V gene TRBV27, with 12 bases aligning to TRBD2. The germline V gene encodes CDR1 MNHEY and CDR2 SMNVEV (reference sequence). The CDR3 consists of 16 residues. J lost 6 bases, V lost 3 bases, and 5 bases had no gene match. The CDR3 bases are TGTGCCAGCAGTTTCACTAGCGGGGGGCCCCCCGGGGAGCTGTTTTTT. Its translation is CASSFTSGGPPGELFF.

The V gene is TRBV6-4, the J gene TRBJ2-3; possible D gene TRBD1, 5 bases. Germline-derived CDR1 and CDR2 are MRHNA and SNTAGT. This CDR3 has 15 amino acids. V lost 3 bases to trimming and J lost 3 bases, with 13 bases between them. In nucleotides, the CDR3 is TGTGCCAGCAGTGAAAGGGGCAGAGCGACAGATACGCAGTATTTT. Translated, it gives CASSERGRATDTQYF.

This clone showed up just once. The DNA of the CDR3 is TGTGCCAGCAGCTTGGCTTATAAGGGGCTCTACGAGCAGTACTTC. Protein product: CASSLAYKGLYEQYF. The genes are TRBV5-6 and TRBJ2-7; possible D gene TRBD1, 5 bases. Trimming shortened V by 0 bases and J by 3 bases, and 13 bases separated the two germline ends. Germline V gene data show CDR1 as SGHDT and CDR2 as YYEEEE. This CDR3 has 15 amino acids.

V and J are TRBV5-1 and TRBJ1-5, with D hard to call. The germline V and J ends were trimmed by 1 base and 3 bases, with 11 bases remaining between them. CDR3 length equals 15 residues. Germline V gene sequence: CDR1 SGHRS, CDR2 YFSETQ. The CDR3 region is CASSLRERTNQPQHF. CDR3 coding DNA: TGCGCCAGCAGCTTGCGCGAACGCACCAATCAGCCCCAGCATTTT.

This sequence joins TRBV19 and TRBJ2-5, with D maybe TRBD1 (5 bases). Trimming pared 3 bases from V and 5 bases from J, leaving 13 bases between. Germline V gene data show CDR1 as LNHDA and CDR2 as SQIVND (reference sequence). This CDR3 is 14 amino acids long. CDR3 protein: CASSMSPHRETQYF. CDR3 DNA: TGTGCCAGTAGTATGAGCCCTCACAGGGAGACCCAGTACTTC. Looking up the rest from reference TRBV19 and TRBJ2-5 gives the full variable domain: DGGITQSPKYLFRKEGQNVTLSCEQNLNHDAMYWYRQDPGQGLRLIYYSQIVNDFQKGDIAEGYSVSREKKESFPLTVTSAQKNPTAFYLCASSMSPHRETQYFGPGTRLLVL.

The J gene is TRBJ1-1, the V gene TRBV28; 10 bases are shared with TRBD1. Germline values: CDR1 MDHEN, CDR2 SYDVKM. V lost 4 bases, J lost 5 bases, and 13 bases stayed unmatched. This CDR3 region has 17 residues. The CDR3 is CASSSDRETGGFTEAFF. DNA of the CDR3: TGTGCCAGCAGTTCGGACCGAGAGACAGGGGGCTTTACTGAAGCTTTCTTT.

The V call is TRBV9, the J call TRBJ2-7; 12 nucleotides line up with TRBD2. Germline trimming cut 2 bases from V and 6 bases from J; bases unmatched to any gene: 9. There are 16 residues in the CDR3. CDR1 and CDR2 from the germline V gene are SGDLS and YYNGEE. The CDR3 here is CASSVYTTGLAGEQYF. The CDR3 DNA reads as TGTGCCAGCAGCGTTTATACTACGGGACTAGCGGGCGAGCAGTACTTC. The variable domain in full, with the rest retrieved from reference TRBV9 and TRBJ2-7, is DSGVTQTPKHLITATGQRVTLRCSPRSGDLSVYWYQQSLDQGLQFLIQYYNGEERAKGNILERFSAQQFPDLHSELNLSSLELGDSALYFCASSVYTTGLAGEQYFGPGTRLTVT.

This chain uses TRBV19 with TRBJ2-1; 8 bases are shared with TRBD1. Trimming took 1 base from V and 7 from J; bases not matched to a gene: 6. The CDR3 covers 15 residues. The germline gives CDR1 LNHDA, CDR2 SQIVND (reference sequence). CDR3 sequence (DNA): TGTGCCAGTAGTATAGCTGCAGGGGGCGGAAATGAGCAGTTCTTC. Its protein product is CASSIAAGGGNEQFF.

This sequence joins TRBV5-6 and TRBJ2-5, with 9 bases identical to TRBD1. Per germline, CDR1 SGHDT and CDR2 YYEEEE. The CDR3 is 16 amino acids. After removal of 4 bases from V and 1 base from J, the junction contained 8 bases not matched to a gene. CDR3: CASSIGQGRFQETQYF. The CDR3 nucleotides read TGTGCCAGCAGCATCGGACAGGGGAGATTCCAAGAGACCCAGTACTTC.

V and J are TRBV28 and TRBJ1-5; tentatively, D is TRBD1 (6 bases). Germline CDR1 is MDHEN and CDR2 is SYDVKM. This CDR3 is 14 amino acids long. The V end was cut by 6 bases, the J end by 7 bases, with 16 bases between. The CDR3 reads CASSSTGYKQPQHF. Written as DNA, the CDR3 is TGTGCCAGCAGCTCGACAGGTTACAAACAGCCCCAGCATTTT.

V and J are TRBV30 and TRBJ2-3; 7 bases fit TRBD1. Germline CDR1 and CDR2: GTSNPN and SVGIG (reference sequence). The CDR3 loop spans 13 amino acids. V was clipped by 7 bases and J by 9 bases; unmatched bases: 13. The CDR3 is CAYVPRDRETQYF. The CDR3 DNA reads TGTGCCTATGTCCCCAGAGACAGGGAAACGCAGTATTTT.

The rearrangement uses TRBV2 and TRBJ2-7, with D perhaps TRBD2 (5 bases). Germline CDR1 reads SNHLY; CDR2 reads FYNNEI. CDR3 length: 13 amino acids. V was trimmed by 4 bases and J by 7 bases, leaving 14 bases between them. The CDR3 coding sequence is TGTGCCAGCAGTGGTGTCCCCCGCGGGGAGCAGTACTTC. Translation gives CASSGVPRGEQYF.

In DNA, the CDR3 is TGCGCCAGCAGCTTGGCCCCGCAGGGGGCTAGTGGCTACACCTTC. It translates to CASSLAPQGASGYTF. V is TRBV5-1 and J is TRBJ1-2, with 8 positions matching TRBD1. Germline CDR1 and CDR2: SGHRS and YFSETQ. CDR3 length: 15 amino acids. Trimming at V came to 0 bases and at J to 7 bases, leaving 8 bases not matched to a gene. Full variable domain (outside the CDR3, taken from reference TRBV5-1 and TRBJ1-2): KAGVTQTPRYLIKTRGQQVTLSCSPISGHRSVSWYQQTPGQGLQFLFEYFSETQRNKGNFPGRFSGRQFSNSRSEMNVSTLELGDSALYLCASSLAPQGASGYTFGSGTRLTVV.

The V call is TRBV5-1, the J call TRBJ2-5, with unresolved D. This CDR3 comprises 17 residues. The germline V gene has CDR1 SGHRS and CDR2 YFSETQ. V was pared by 2 bases and J by 5 bases, with 22 bases between. CDR3 coding DNA: TGCGCCAGCAGCTTATGGTCAGCTTCGGGTCCTATGGAGACCCAGTACTTC. Protein sequence: CASSLWSASGPMETQYF.

The chain uses TRBV19 and TRBJ2-1; TRBD1 agrees at 11 bases. CDR3 length: 15 residues. The ends lost 4 bases at V and 7 bases at J; junction bases unmatched: 6. CDR1 is LNHDA, CDR2 SQIVND, per germline (reference sequence). The CDR3 reads CASSTGTGGGNEQFF. DNA of the CDR3: TGTGCCAGTAGTACAGGGACAGGGGGGGGTAATGAGCAGTTCTTC.

The chain is built from TRBV7-9 and TRBJ2-7; TRBD1 aligns across 9 bases. The CDR3 loop spans 14 amino acids. Trimming cost V 5 bases and J 4 bases; bases outside gene matches: 6. Germline loops: CDR1 SEHNR, CDR2 FQNEAQ (reference sequence). CDR3 residues: CASSPPGTGYEQYF. In DNA form, the CDR3 reads TGTGCCAGCAGCCCCCCCGGGACAGGGTACGAGCAGTACTTC.

The chain couples TRBV6-6 to TRBJ2-7, with D perhaps TRBD2 (6 bases). With 7 bases removed from V and 3 bases from J, the gap between germline ends came to 19 bases. CDR3 size: 15 residues. CDR1 is MNHNY and CDR2 is SVGAGI in the germline V gene (reference sequence). This CDR3 reads CASTWRGDSNYEQYF. CDR3 coding DNA: TGTGCCAGCACCTGGCGGGGAGACAGCAACTACGAGCAGTACTTC.